This T cell receptor (beta chain) derives from a study of blood T cell repertoires in COVID-19. Study at large: The United States, Italy and Spain were the sources of the acute and convalescent COVID-19 samples. PBMCs, B-cell-depleted T cells, or T cells were the source of the cDNA or gDNA that made up the material.

This CDR3 contains 13 residues. The ends lost 7 bases at V and 3 bases at J; junction bases unmatched: 5. Germline values: CDR1 SNHLY, CDR2 FYNNEI. Per the authors' pipeline: Amplifying reference gene primers gave estimates of nucleated cell counts. Libraries were prepared by immunoSEQ multiplex PCR; TCRdb keeps only in-frame clonotypes and omits some of them. V and J calls and clone size are those listed in that table; D and trimming were worked out from the DNA. Among roughly 53,000 clones listed, 75% to 80% were seen once. The rearrangement links TRBV2 to TRBJ1-2; 7 bases are a match to TRBD1. This sequence was found in a man in his sixties or seventies with active or convalescent COVID-19. Sequencing input: peripheral blood. CDR3: CASTRDSDYGYTF. CDR3 bases: TGTGCCAGCACTCGGGACAGCGACTATGGCTACACCTTC.